The 29 T cell receptor beta chains below come from one sample, sequenced in a study of identical twins. A single record per CDR3 protein comes from TCRdb applying MiXCR to the 5' RACE reads. The sample records 250,000 or so distinct CDR3 sequences, about 7.3% being singletons. These data were also filed under a second study, of yellow fever vaccine responses in identical twins.

Sequencing was carried out using memory (CD45RO+) T cells sorted from blood. These TCRs come from a woman aged 18-29 years in good health.

This clonotype showed up just a few times. This sequence joins TRBV24-1 and TRBJ2-6; D might be TRBD2 (6 bases). This CDR3 is built from 15 residues. Deletions cut 6 bases from V and 0 bases from J, with 8 bases between. Germline CDR1 is KGHDR and CDR2 is SFDVKD. The CDR3 is CATSTTSSGANVLTF. The CDR3 coding sequence is TGTGCCACCAGTACGACTAGCTCTGGGGCCAACGTCCTGACTTTC.

The table lists this clonotype with many counts. The chain links TRBV10-3 to TRBJ1-6; D is perhaps TRBD1 (6 bases). Trimming took 6 bases from V and 9 from J, leaving 9 bases between them. This CDR3 has 12 amino acids. CDR1 is ENHRY and CDR2 is SYGVKD in the germline V gene. The CDR3 DNA reads TGTGCCATCAGACAGGGCAGTTCACCCCTCCACTTT. It translates to CAIRQGSSPLHF.

J is TRBJ2-5 and V is TRBV20-1; TRBD2 matches 7 bases. Per the germline V gene, CDR1 is DFQATT and CDR2 is SNEGSKA (reference sequence). With 7 bases clipped from V and 14 bases from J, the junction kept 13 bases outside the gene matches. This CDR3 contains 11 residues. The CDR3 spells CSGHTNRDYYF. CDR3 DNA sequence: TGCAGTGGCCACACAAACCGGGACTACTACTTC.

This clonotype was detected only a few times. V gene TRBV9 combines with J gene TRBJ2-5; D remains unclear. This CDR3 spans 15 amino acids. Germline values: CDR1 SGDLS, CDR2 YYNGEE. Trimming shortened V by 1 base and J by 0 bases, and 10 bases separated the two germline ends. Here the CDR3 reads CASSVKGWDQETQYF. The CDR3 DNA follows: TGTGCCAGCAGCGTAAAGGGCTGGGACCAAGAGACCCAGTACTTC.

This clonotype was seen ten or more times. The rearrangement uses TRBV27 and TRBJ2-7, with 8 bases matching TRBD1. Germline CDR1 and CDR2: MNHEY and SMNVEV (reference sequence). V lost 2 bases and J lost 3; bases outside the gene matches: 9. The CDR3 is 16 amino acids. The DNA of the CDR3 is TGTGCCAGCAGTTTACCCGGGACAGGTTGGGACTACGAGCAGTACTTC. Its protein product is CASSLPGTGWDYEQYF.

There are a few counts of this clonotype. This sequence joins TRBV11-2 and TRBJ1-4; unclear D gene. Germline V gene sequence: CDR1 SGHAT, CDR2 FQNNGV. The length of the CDR3 is 15 residues. V gave up 3 bases and J gave up 3 bases, with 11 bases separating them. The DNA for the CDR3 is TGTGCCAGCAGCTTTCTATTTTCGGCTAATGAAAAACTGTTTTTT. Translation gives CASSFLFSANEKLFF. The full variable domain, with the rest looked up from reference TRBV11-2 and TRBJ1-4, is EAGVAQSPRYKIIEKRQSVAFWCNPISGHATLYWYQQILGQGPKLLIQFQNNGVVDDSQLPKDRFSAERLKGVDSTLKIQPAKLEDSAVYLCASSFLFSANEKLFFGSGTQLSVL.

There are a few counts of this clonotype. This chain uses TRBV18 with TRBJ2-7, with D perhaps being TRBD1 or TRBD2 (5 bases each). Trimming took 3 bases from V and 3 from J, leaving 18 bases between them. Looked up from germline, CDR1 is KGHSH and CDR2 is LQKENI. CDR3 length equals 16 residues. CDR3 sequence: CASSPPGARRYYEQYF. The CDR3 region has the DNA TGTGCCAGCTCACCGCCCGGGGCGCGTCGCTACTACGAGCAGTACTTC.

The chain couples TRBV12-3 or TRBV12-4 to TRBJ2-5; TRBD1 aligns across 10 bases. J gave up 5 bases and V 3 bases, and 3 bases lay outside the gene matches. The length of the CDR3 is 14 residues. Here the CDR3 reads CASSLGTGAETQYF. The DNA of the CDR3 is TGTGCCAGCAGTTTGGGGACAGGGGCCGAGACCCAGTACTTC.

This clonotype was seen many times. This sequence joins TRBV29-1 and TRBJ1-1; D remains ambiguous. CDR1 is SQVTM, CDR2 ANQGSEA, per germline. V lost 2 bases and J 2 bases, leaving 6 bases between the germline ends. The CDR3 is made up of 12 amino acids. The CDR3 spells CSVENRNTEAFF. CDR3 DNA: TGCAGCGTTGAAAACAGAAACACTGAAGCTTTCTTT.

The chain recombines TRBV15 with TRBJ2-3, with 7 bases lining up with TRBD2. This CDR3 is 15 amino acids long. The germline V gene encodes CDR1 LNHNV and CDR2 YYDKDF (reference sequence). V shed 1 base, J shed 2 bases, and the junction held 3 bases outside the gene matches. The CDR3 DNA is TGTGCCACCAGCAGAGCGGGACTAAACACAGATACGCAGTATTTT. Translated: CATSRAGLNTDTQYF. Drawing the rest from reference TRBV15 and TRBJ2-3, the complete variable domain is DAMVIQNPRYQVTQFGKPVTLSCSQTLNHNVMYWYQQKSSQAPKLLFHYYDKDFNNEADTPDNFQSRRPNTSFCFLDIRSPGLGDTAMYLCATSRAGLNTDTQYFGPGTRLTVL.

This clonotype appeared many times. The V and J genes are TRBV7-8 and TRBJ2-5; D is perhaps TRBD1 (5 bases). Trimming stripped 8 bases from V and 4 bases from J, with 8 bases between. Germline V gives CDR1 SGHVS, CDR2 FQNEAQ. The CDR3 is 11 amino acids. In DNA, the CDR3 is TGTGCCAGCGATCAGGGAGAGACCCAGTACTTC. Its translation is CASDQGETQYF.

This clonotype was seen a few times. This chain uses TRBV12-3 or TRBV12-4 with TRBJ1-3, with D unresolved. The CDR3 has 15 residues. Trimming took off 7 bases at V and 0 bases at J, with 13 bases between the two ends. The CDR3 DNA sequence: TGTGCCAGCACCTGGAGGGTAACCTCTGGAAACACCATATATTTT. This codes for CASTWRVTSGNTIYF.

CDR3 nucleotides: TGCGCCAGCAGCCTACTCCCTGCGGGGGGGCTCGGAACCGGGGAGCTGTTTTTT. Its translation is CASSLLPAGGLGTGELFF. The chain joins TRBV5-1 to TRBJ2-2; 9 bases line up with TRBD2. J was trimmed by 5 bases and V by 4 bases; bases with no gene match: 15. CDR1 is SGHRS, CDR2 YFSETQ, per germline. This CDR3 contains 18 residues. Using reference TRBV5-1 and TRBJ2-2 for the parts outside the CDR3, the full variable domain is KAGVTQTPRYLIKTRGQQVTLSCSPISGHRSVSWYQQTPGQGLQFLFEYFSETQRNKGNFPGRFSGRQFSNSRSEMNVSTLELGDSALYLCASSLLPAGGLGTGELFFGEGSRLTVL.

There are many counts of this clonotype. The V call is TRBV10-3, the J call TRBJ2-1; possibly TRBD1 for D (6 bases). In germline, CDR1 is ENHRY, CDR2 SYGVKD. The CDR3 covers 13 residues. V lost 7 bases and J lost 4, with 11 bases in between. CDR3 loop: CAITRGQYNEQFF. DNA of the CDR3: TGTGCCATCACAAGAGGACAGTACAATGAGCAGTTCTTC.

In DNA form, the CDR3 reads TGTGCTAGTGGTTCATATGGGTGGGAGCAGTACTTC. Translation gives CASGSYGWEQYF. The chain is built from TRBV12-5 and TRBJ2-7; D call uncertain. The CDR3 has 12 residues. V was clipped by 4 bases and J by 7 bases, with 11 bases between them. Germline V CDR1 and CDR2: LGHNT, FRNRAP.

This clonotype showed up just a few times. The chain couples TRBV2 to TRBJ2-3, with D hard to call. Germline-derived CDR1 and CDR2 are SNHLY and FYNNEI. V dropped 7 bases and J dropped 2 bases, with 13 bases sitting between them. The CDR3 totals 14 residues. DNA of the CDR3: TGTGCCAGCAAGGTTGAACAGTCCACAGATACGCAGTATTTT. Protein product: CASKVEQSTDTQYF.

The chain links TRBV18 to TRBJ2-1; D possibly matches TRBD1 or TRBD2 (5 bases each). V was shortened by 4 bases and J by 9 bases, with 16 bases between the two germline ends. Germline CDR1 reads KGHSH; CDR2 reads LQKENI. The CDR3 sequence is 14 residues long. This chain's CDR3 is CASSRGTTLSEQFF. The CDR3 DNA sequence: TGTGCCAGCTCACGGGGGACCACCTTAAGTGAGCAGTTCTTC.

This clonotype was found a few times. CDR3 nucleotide sequence: TGCGCCAGCAGCCAAGACGGGACTACAGTTCGGGAGCAGTTCTTC. Encoded protein: CASSQDGTTVREQFF. The chain couples TRBV4-1 to TRBJ2-1; 7 nucleotides agree with TRBD2. With 0 bases clipped from V and 10 bases from J, the junction kept 9 bases outside the gene matches. Germline assignment: CDR1 MGHRA and CDR2 YSYEKL. CDR3 size: 15 residues.

This clonotype occurred many times. The chain is built from TRBV10-3 and TRBJ1-2, with D possibly being TRBD1 (6 bases). CDR1 is ENHRY, CDR2 SYGVKD, per germline. V was clipped by 7 bases and J by 8 bases, with 17 bases between them. The CDR3 spans 13 residues. CDR3 bases: TGTGCCATCACCCCAGGGGTTCGGATCGGCTACACCTTC. Translation: CAITPGVRIGYTF.

This clonotype was seen ten or more times. V is TRBV3-1 and J is TRBJ2-3, with D possibly matching TRBD2 (5 bases). V was trimmed by 1 base and J by 4 bases, leaving 15 bases between them. This CDR3 has 16 amino acids. Germline V gene data show CDR1 as LGHDT and CDR2 as YNNKEL (reference sequence). The CDR3 is CASSQAGPGTADTQYF. The CDR3, as DNA: TGTGCCAGCAGCCAAGCCGGCCCGGGAACCGCAGATACGCAGTATTTT.

This clonotype was detected a few times. The rearrangement joins TRBV9 to TRBJ2-7, with D perhaps matching TRBD1 or TRBD2 (5 bases each). The CDR3 runs 14 residues. Between the trimmed V and J ends, which lost 0 bases and 8 bases, there was a span of 15 bases. CDR1 and CDR2 (germline): SGDLS, YYNGEE. Here the CDR3 DNA reads TGTGCCAGCAGCGTAGGTGTGGGACCCACTAAGCAGTACTTC. Translating gives CASSVGVGPTKQYF.

This chain links TRBV3-1 with TRBJ1-6; 7 bases agree with TRBD1. Germline V lookup: CDR1 LGHDT, CDR2 YNNKEL (reference sequence). V dropped 1 base and J dropped 5; count of bases not matched to a gene: 8. This CDR3 has 17 residues. The CDR3 here is CASSQGVTGTNNSPLHF. The CDR3 DNA is TGTGCCAGCAGCCAAGGTGTGACAGGGACAAATAATTCACCCCTCCACTTT. The variable domain in full, with the rest retrieved from reference TRBV3-1 and TRBJ1-6, is DTAVSQTPKYLVTQMGNDKSIKCEQNLGHDTMYWYKQDSKKFLKIMFSYNNKELIINETVPNRFSPKSPDKAHLNLHINSLELGDSAVYFCASSQGVTGTNNSPLHFGNGTRLTVT.

This clonotype appeared a few times. The chain's CDR3 is CASSPYQETQYF. In DNA form, the CDR3 reads TGTGCCAGCTCACCATACCAAGAGACCCAGTACTTC. V and J are TRBV18 and TRBJ2-5; D ambiguous. CDR3 length: 12 amino acids. Per the germline V gene, CDR1 is KGHSH and CDR2 is LQKENI. V was shortened by 2 bases and J by 0 bases, with 1 base between the two germline ends. Drawing the rest from reference TRBV18 and TRBJ2-5, the complete variable domain is NAGVMQNPRHLVRRRGQEARLRCSPMKGHSHVYWYRQLPEEGLKFMVYLQKENIIDESGMPKERFSAEFPKEGPSILRIQQVVRGDSAAYFCASSPYQETQYFGPGTRLLVL.

In its sample, this clonotype was seen many times. The chain is built from TRBV10-3 and TRBJ1-1; tentatively, D is TRBD1 (6 bases). The CDR3 length is 13 residues. Trimming cost V 10 bases and J 1 base, with 13 bases left between them. Germline V gene data show CDR1 as ENHRY and CDR2 as SYGVKD. CDR3 sequence reads: CATQDSENTEAFF. Here the CDR3 DNA reads TGTGCCACCCAGGACAGCGAGAACACTGAAGCTTTCTTT.

Many counts were recorded for this clonotype. V usage is TRBV6-6 and J usage is TRBJ1-3; D remains unclear. Germline CDR1 reads MNHNY; CDR2 reads SVGAGI (reference sequence). The V end lost 2 bases, the J end lost 4 bases, and 3 bases lay between the germline ends. This CDR3 spans 12 amino acids. CDR3 coding DNA: TGTGCCAGCAGTTACGAGGGAAACACCATATATTTT. It yields the protein CASSYEGNTIYF.

The V gene is TRBV20-1, the J gene TRBJ2-1; 12 bases map to TRBD2. The CDR3 length is 16 residues. Germline V CDR1 and CDR2: DFQATT, SNEGSKA (reference sequence). V was pared by 6 bases and J by 8 bases, with 14 bases of the junction left unmatched. In DNA, the CDR3 is TGCAGTGCCACTCCCTCTAGCGGGGGGGCCTTGGATGAGCAGTTCTTC. Protein product: CSATPSSGGALDEQFF.

By share, this clonotype counts as medium-sized. The chain uses TRBV5-1 and TRBJ1-4; D is undetermined. CDR1 SGHRS and CDR2 YFSETQ come from the germline V gene. The CDR3 has 11 residues. V gave up 1 base and J gave up 8 bases, with 3 bases separating them. In DNA, the CDR3 is TGCGCCAGCAGCTTGTCCGAAAAACTGTTTTTT. Translated: CASSLSEKLFF.

This clonotype was observed at least ten times. The chain combines TRBV6-4 with TRBJ2-3, with 9 bases fitting TRBD2. Germline trimming cut 9 bases from V and 3 bases from J; bases unmatched to any gene: 7. CDR1 is MRHNA, CDR2 SNTAGT, per germline. This CDR3 comprises 14 residues. The CDR3, as DNA: TGTGCCAGTGGCGGGGGGGCCGAAACAGATACGCAGTATTTT. Its protein is CASGGGAETDTQYF.

This clonotype was seen a few times. The CDR3 coding sequence is TGTGCCAGCACCCCCAAAGGCCGGGGACTTCGGCGCGAAGAGACCCAGTACTTC. Translating it yields CASTPKGRGLRREETQYF. The chain carries TRBV12-3 or TRBV12-4 and TRBJ2-5; perhaps TRBD2 as D (6 bases). Trimming left V 7 bases short and J 3 bases short, with 27 bases between. The CDR3 length is 18 residues.